The rows below give T cell receptor beta chains drawn from one sample of a study of blood T cells in healthy people across ages. Each CDR3 protein is one row after TCRdb ran MiXCR on the 5' RACE reads. The sample shows fewer than 800,000 distinct CDR3 sequences, less than 40% of them seen only once. The sequenced sample was blood. These receptors were collected from a woman at least 80 years old in good health. The CDR3 runs from the conserved cysteine through the conserved F or W. D genes are given only for firm matches. Some rows have no size entry. The others give once, few or many, or a class for an expanded clone.

V gene	J gene	clone size	D gene	CDR3 protein	CDR3 DNA
TRBV9	TRBJ1-1	.	.	CASSVDDGTMNTEAFF	TGTGCCAGCAGCGTCGATGACGGGACTATGAACACTGAAGCTTTCTTT
TRBV12-3/TRBV12-4	TRBJ2-7	.	.	CASSLPGRYEQYF	TGTGCCAGCAGTTTACCCGGTCGATACGAGCAGTACTTC
TRBV6-2/TRBV6-3	TRBJ1-4	many	.	CASINDGTPNEKLFF	TGTGCCAGCATCAACGACGGGACGCCTAATGAAAAACTGTTTTTT
TRBV29-1	TRBJ1-1	.	.	CSVVSMGRVNTETFF	TGCAGCGTTGTGAGTATGGGGAGGGTAAACACTGAAACTTTCTTT
TRBV30	TRBJ2-1	few	.	CAWGGALYNEQFF	TGTGCCTGGGGAGGGGCCCTTTACAATGAGCAGTTCTTC
TRBV9	TRBJ2-2	few	.	CASSATTGFGELFF	TGTGCCAGCAGCGCCACGACAGGTTTCGGGGAGCTGTTTTTT
TRBV20-1	TRBJ2-4	many	.	CSAPQEGIAKNIQYF	TGCAGTGCCCCTCAGGAGGGTATAGCCAAAAACATTCAGTACTTC
TRBV7-3	TRBJ2-7	.	.	CASSPGTGTSEQYF	TGTGCCAGCAGCCCTGGGACTGGGACCTCCGAGCAGTACTTC
TRBV29-1	TRBJ1-1	.	TRBD1	CSVGQGALDTEAFF	TGCAGCGTGGGACAGGGGGCGCTGGACACTGAAGCTTTCTTT
TRBV5-1	TRBJ1-6	many	.	CASSYDGSPLHF	TGCGCCAGCAGCTACGACGGTTCACCCCTCCACTTT
TRBV1	TRBJ2-3	few	.	CTSSRTDTQYF	TGCACCAGCAGCAGGACAGATACGCAGTATTTT
TRBV7-8	TRBJ1-2	many	.	CASSPSQYGYTF	TGTGCCAGCAGCCCGAGTCAATATGGCTACACCTTC
TRBV7-9	TRBJ2-1	many	.	CASSLEIQGRDEQFF	TGTGCCAGCAGCTTAGAAATACAGGGAAGGGATGAGCAGTTCTTC
TRBV6-5	TRBJ1-6	.	TRBD1	CASSYSGTGPNSPLHF	TGTGCCAGCAGTTACTCAGGGACAGGGCCGAATTCACCCCTCCACTTT
TRBV7-2	TRBJ1-1	few	.	CASNPRPGDTEAFF	TGTGCCAGCAACCCGCGTCCCGGGGACACTGAAGCTTTCTTT
TRBV12-3/TRBV12-4	TRBJ1-2	many	TRBD1	CASTRMTGGYGYTF	TGTGCCAGCACCCGGATGACAGGGGGCTATGGCTACACCTTC
TRBV11-1	TRBJ1-1	many	.	CASSLAQGNTEAFF	TGTGCCAGCAGCTTAGCACAGGGAAACACTGAAGCTTTCTTT
TRBV12-3/TRBV12-4	TRBJ2-7	many	.	CASSTTLGLPGYEQYF	TGTGCCAGCAGTACTACCCTGGGACTCCCTGGGTACGAGCAGTACTTC
TRBV20-1	TRBJ2-1	.	.	CSASSFRSSYNEQFF	TGCAGTGCTAGCTCTTTCAGGAGCTCCTACAATGAGCAGTTCTTC
TRBV7-8	TRBJ2-1	many	.	CASSPQGAGDYEQFF	TGTGCCAGCAGCCCCCAGGGGGCGGGGGACTATGAGCAGTTCTTC
TRBV27	TRBJ2-5	many	TRBD2	CASSGLPGLASRQETQYF	TGTGCCAGCAGTGGCTTACCGGGACTAGCGTCAAGGCAAGAGACCCAGTACTTC